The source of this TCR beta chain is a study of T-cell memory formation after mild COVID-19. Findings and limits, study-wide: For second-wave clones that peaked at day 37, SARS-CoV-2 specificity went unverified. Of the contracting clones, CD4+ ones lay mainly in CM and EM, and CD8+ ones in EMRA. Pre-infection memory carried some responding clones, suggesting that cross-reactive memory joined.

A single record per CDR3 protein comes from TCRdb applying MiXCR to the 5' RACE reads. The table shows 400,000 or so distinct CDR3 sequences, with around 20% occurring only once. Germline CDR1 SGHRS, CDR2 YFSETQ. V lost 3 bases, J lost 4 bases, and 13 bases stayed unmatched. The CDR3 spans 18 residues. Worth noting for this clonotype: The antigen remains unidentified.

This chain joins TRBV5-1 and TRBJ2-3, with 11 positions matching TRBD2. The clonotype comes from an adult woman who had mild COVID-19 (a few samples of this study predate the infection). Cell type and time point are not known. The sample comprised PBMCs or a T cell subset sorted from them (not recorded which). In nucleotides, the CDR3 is TGCGCCAGCAGCTGGTCTAGCGGGGGGATAGCGGTGGCAGATACGCAGTATTTT. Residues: CASSWSSGGIAVADTQYF.